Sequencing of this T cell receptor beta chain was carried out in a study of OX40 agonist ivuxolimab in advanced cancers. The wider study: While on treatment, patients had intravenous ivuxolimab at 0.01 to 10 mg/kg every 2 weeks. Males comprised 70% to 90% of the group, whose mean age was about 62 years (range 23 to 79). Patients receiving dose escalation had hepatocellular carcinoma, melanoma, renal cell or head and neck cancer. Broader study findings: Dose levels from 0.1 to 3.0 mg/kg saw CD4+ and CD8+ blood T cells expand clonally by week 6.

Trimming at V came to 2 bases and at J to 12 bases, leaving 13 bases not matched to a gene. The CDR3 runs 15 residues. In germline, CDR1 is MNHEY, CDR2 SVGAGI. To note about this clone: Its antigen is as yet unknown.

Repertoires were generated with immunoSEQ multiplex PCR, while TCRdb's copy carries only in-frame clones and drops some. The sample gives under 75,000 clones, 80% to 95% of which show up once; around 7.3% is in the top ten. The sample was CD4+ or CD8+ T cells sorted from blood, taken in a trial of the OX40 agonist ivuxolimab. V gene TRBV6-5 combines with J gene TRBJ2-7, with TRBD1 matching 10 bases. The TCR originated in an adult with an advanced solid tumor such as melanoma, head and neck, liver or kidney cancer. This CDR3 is CASSYTKRTGGSLYF. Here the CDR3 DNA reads TGTGCCAGCAGTTACACAAAAAGGACAGGGGGTAGTCTGTACTTC.